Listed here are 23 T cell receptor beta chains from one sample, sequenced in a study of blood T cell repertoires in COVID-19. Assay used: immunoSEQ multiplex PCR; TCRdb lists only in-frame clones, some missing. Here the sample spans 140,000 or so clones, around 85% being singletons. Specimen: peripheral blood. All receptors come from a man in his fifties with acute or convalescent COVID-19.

For the CDR3, the DNA is TGTGCCAGCTGCAGCGGGGCAACTAATGAAAAACTGTTTTTT. It yields the protein CASCSGATNEKLFF. The chain is built from TRBV27 and TRBJ1-4, with D hard to call. In germline, CDR1 is MNHEY, CDR2 SMNVEV (reference sequence). Trimming left V 8 bases short and J 0 bases short, with 10 bases between. The CDR3 runs 14 residues.

CDR3 region: CAISVSRGETQYF. For the CDR3, the DNA is TGTGCCATCAGTGTCTCCCGAGGAGAGACCCAGTACTTC. This chain joins TRBV10-3 and TRBJ2-5; D unresolved. Per germline, CDR1 ENHRY and CDR2 SYGVKD. Trimming stripped 4 bases from V and 4 bases from J, with 10 bases between. This CDR3 comprises 13 residues.

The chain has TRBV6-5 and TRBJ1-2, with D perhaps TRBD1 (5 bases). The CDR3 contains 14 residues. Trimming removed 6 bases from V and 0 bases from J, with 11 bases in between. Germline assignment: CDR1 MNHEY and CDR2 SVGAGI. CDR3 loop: CASRPGNPNYGYTF. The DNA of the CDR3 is TGTGCCAGCAGACCAGGGAATCCTAACTATGGCTACACCTTC.

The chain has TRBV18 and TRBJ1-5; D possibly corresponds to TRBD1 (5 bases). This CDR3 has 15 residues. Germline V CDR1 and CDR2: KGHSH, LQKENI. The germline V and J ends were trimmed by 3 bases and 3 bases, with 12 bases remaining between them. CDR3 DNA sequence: TGTGCCAGCTCACCGAAACCCAGGGACAATCAGCCCCAGCATTTT. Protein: CASSPKPRDNQPQHF.

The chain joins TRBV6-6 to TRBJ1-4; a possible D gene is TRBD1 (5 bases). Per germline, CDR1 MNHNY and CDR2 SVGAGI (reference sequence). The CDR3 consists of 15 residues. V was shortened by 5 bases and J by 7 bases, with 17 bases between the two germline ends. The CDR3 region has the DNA TGTGCCAGCAGTGACACCTCAAGACAGTCTGAAAAACTGTTTTTT. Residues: CASSDTSRQSEKLFF.

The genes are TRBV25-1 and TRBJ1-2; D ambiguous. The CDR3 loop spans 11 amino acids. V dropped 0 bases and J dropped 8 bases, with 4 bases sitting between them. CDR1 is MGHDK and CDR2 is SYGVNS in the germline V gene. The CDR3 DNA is TGTGCCAGCAGTGAATATGAGGGCTACACCTTC. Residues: CASSEYEGYTF.

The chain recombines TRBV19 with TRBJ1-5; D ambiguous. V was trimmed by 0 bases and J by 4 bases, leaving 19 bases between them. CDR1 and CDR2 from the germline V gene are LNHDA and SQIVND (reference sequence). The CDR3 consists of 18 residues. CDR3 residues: CASSIDLFTGIRNQPQHF. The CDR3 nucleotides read TGTGCCAGTAGTATAGATCTATTCACGGGGATTCGGAATCAGCCCCAGCATTTT.

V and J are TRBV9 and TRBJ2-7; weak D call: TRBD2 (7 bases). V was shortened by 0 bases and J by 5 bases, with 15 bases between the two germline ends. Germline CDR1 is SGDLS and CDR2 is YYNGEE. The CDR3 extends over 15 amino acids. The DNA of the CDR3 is TGTGCCAGCAGCGTAGGGGGGGCGCGGGAGAACGAGCAGTACTTC. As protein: CASSVGGARENEQYF.

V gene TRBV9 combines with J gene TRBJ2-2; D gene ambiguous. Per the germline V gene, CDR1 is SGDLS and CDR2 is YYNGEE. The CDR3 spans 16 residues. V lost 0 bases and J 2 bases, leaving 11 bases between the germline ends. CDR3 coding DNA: TGTGCCAGCAGCGTAGCTACGTCTATTAACACCGGGGAGCTGTTTTTT. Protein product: CASSVATSINTGELFF. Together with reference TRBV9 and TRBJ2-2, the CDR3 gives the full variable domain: DSGVTQTPKHLITATGQRVTLRCSPRSGDLSVYWYQQSLDQGLQFLIQYYNGEERAKGNILERFSAQQFPDLHSELNLSSLELGDSALYFCASSVATSINTGELFFGEGSRLTVL.

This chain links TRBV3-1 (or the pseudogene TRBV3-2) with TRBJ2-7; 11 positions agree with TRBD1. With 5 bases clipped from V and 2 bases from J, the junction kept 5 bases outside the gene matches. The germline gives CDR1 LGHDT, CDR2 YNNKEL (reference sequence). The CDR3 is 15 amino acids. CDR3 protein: CASSAPGQGAYEQYF. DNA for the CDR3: TGTGCCAGCAGCGCCCCGGGACAGGGGGCCTACGAGCAGTACTTC.

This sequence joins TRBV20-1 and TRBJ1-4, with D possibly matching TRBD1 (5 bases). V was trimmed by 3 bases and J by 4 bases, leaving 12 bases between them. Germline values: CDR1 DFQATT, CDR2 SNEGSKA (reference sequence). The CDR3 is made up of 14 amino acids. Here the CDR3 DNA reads TGCAGTGCTAGTTTGGGCAGGGATAATGAAAAACTGTTTTTT. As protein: CSASLGRDNEKLFF.

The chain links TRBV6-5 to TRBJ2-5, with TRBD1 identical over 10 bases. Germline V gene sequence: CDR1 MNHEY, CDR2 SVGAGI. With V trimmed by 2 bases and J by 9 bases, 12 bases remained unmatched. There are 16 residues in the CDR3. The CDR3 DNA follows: TGTGCCAGCAGTTACCCACGTGAGACAGGGGGCTCTGCCCAGTACTTC. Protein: CASSYPRETGGSAQYF.

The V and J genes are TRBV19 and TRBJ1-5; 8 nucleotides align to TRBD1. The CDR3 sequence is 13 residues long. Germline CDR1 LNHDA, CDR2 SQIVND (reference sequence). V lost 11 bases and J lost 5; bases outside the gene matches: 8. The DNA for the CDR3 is TGTGCCGTCGACAGGGGAGGTTATCAGCCCCAGCATTTT. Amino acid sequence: CAVDRGGYQPQHF.

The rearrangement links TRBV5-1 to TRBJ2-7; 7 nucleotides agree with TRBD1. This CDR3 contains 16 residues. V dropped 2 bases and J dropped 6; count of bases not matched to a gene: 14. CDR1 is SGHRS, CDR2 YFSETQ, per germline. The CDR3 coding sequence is TGCGCCAGCAGCTTCTCGGGTACAGGGGAGTTGGCCGAGCAGTACTTC. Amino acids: CASSFSGTGELAEQYF.

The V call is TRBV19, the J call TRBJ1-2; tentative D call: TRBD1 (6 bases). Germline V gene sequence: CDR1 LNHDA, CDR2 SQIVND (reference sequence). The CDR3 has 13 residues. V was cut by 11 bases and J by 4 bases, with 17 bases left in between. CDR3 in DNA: TGTGCCGCCGCTAGGACAGCGTCCTATGGCTACACCTTC. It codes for CAAARTASYGYTF.

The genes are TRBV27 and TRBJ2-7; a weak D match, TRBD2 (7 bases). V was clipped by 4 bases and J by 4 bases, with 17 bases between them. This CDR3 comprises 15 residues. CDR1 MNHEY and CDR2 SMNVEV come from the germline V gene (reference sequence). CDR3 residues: CASSSLGGARYEQYF. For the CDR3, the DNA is TGTGCCAGCAGTTCCCTTGGGGGGGCGCGGTACGAGCAGTACTTC.

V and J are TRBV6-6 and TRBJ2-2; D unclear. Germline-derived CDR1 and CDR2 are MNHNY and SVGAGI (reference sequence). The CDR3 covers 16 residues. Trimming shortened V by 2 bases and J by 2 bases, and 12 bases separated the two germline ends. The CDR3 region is CASSYDPRGNTGELFF. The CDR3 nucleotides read TGTGCCAGCAGTTACGATCCTCGCGGCAACACCGGGGAGCTGTTTTTT.

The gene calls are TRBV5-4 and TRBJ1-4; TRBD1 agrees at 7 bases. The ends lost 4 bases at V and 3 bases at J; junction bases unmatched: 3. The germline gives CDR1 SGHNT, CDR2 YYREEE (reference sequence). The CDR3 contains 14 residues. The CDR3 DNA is TGTGCCAGCAGCACAACAGGGGCTAATGAAAAACTGTTTTTT. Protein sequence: CASSTTGANEKLFF.

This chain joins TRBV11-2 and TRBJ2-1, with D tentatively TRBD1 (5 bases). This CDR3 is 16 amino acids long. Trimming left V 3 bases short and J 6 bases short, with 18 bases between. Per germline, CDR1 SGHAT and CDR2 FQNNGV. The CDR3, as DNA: TGTGCCAGCAGCTTTGTCTCGCAGGGCGGTGGCAATGAGCAGTTCTTC. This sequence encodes CASSFVSQGGGNEQFF.

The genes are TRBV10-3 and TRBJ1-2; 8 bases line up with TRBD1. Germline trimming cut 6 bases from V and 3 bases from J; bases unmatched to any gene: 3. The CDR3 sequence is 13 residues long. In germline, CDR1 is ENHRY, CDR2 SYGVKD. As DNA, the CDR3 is TGTGCCATCAGGGAGACAGGGGACTATGGCTACACCTTC. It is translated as CAIRETGDYGYTF.

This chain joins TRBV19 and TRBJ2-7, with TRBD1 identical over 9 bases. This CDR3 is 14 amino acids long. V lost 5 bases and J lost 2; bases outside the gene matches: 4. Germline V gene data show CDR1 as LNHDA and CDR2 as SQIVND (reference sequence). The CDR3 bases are TGTGCCAGTAGTCCGGGACAGGGCCCCTACGAGCAGTACTTC. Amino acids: CASSPGQGPYEQYF.

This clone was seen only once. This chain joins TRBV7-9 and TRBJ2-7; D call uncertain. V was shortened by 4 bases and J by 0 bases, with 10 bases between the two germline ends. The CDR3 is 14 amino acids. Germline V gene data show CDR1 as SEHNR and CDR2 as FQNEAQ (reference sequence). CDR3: CASSSDSPSYEQYF. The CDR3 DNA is TGTGCCAGCAGCTCCGACTCCCCCTCCTACGAGCAGTACTTC. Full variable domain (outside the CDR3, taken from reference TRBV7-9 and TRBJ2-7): DTGVSQNPRHKITKRGQNVTFRCDPISEHNRLYWYRQTLGQGPEFLTYFQNEAQLEKSRLLSDRFSAERPKGSFSTLEIQRTEQGDSAMYLCASSSDSPSYEQYFGPGTRLTVT.

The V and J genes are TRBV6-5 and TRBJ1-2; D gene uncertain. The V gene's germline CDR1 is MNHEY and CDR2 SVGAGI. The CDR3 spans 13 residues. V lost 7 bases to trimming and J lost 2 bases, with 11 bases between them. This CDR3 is CASKEYINYGYTF. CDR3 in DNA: TGTGCCAGCAAAGAATACATCAACTATGGCTACACCTTC.